One sample yielded the 8 T cell receptor beta chains listed below, sequenced in a study of T-cell memory formation after mild COVID-19. TCRdb called the 5' RACE reads again in MiXCR, with one record for every CDR3 protein. The sample has roughly 250,000 distinct CDR3 sequences, over 15% seen once; the top ten hold approximately 3.4%. Material: PBMCs or a T cell subset sorted from them (not recorded which). These receptor sequences come from a man younger than 35 who had mild COVID-19 (a few samples of this study predate the infection). Cell type and time point are not known.

This clonotype has just a few counts. The chain links TRBV5-1 to TRBJ2-2; D is perhaps TRBD1 or TRBD2 (6 bases each). Germline CDR1 reads SGHRS; CDR2 reads YFSETQ. This CDR3 has 15 residues. V lost 3 bases, J lost 4 bases, and 13 bases lay in between. The CDR3 region is CASSWAGGGTGELFF. The CDR3 DNA is TGCGCCAGCAGCTGGGCCGGGGGCGGCACCGGGGAGCTGTTTTTT.

This rearrangement joins TRBV6-5 to TRBJ2-7, with D perhaps being TRBD1 or TRBD2 (5 bases each). Germline V lookup: CDR1 MNHEY, CDR2 SVGAGI. V gave up 6 bases and J gave up 3 bases, with 18 bases separating them. This CDR3 is 15 amino acids long. CDR3 in DNA: TGTGCCAGCAGGAGATCGGGGACCGTGAACTACGAGCAGTACTTC. This encodes CASRRSGTVNYEQYF.

The rearrangement joins TRBV5-1 to TRBJ2-3; D perhaps matches TRBD1 (6 bases). Per germline, CDR1 SGHRS and CDR2 YFSETQ. The V and J ends lost 4 bases and 2 bases respectively, with 11 bases between them. This CDR3 is built from 14 residues. The CDR3 region is CASSAGQPTDTQYF. CDR3 DNA sequence: TGCGCCAGCAGCGCAGGACAGCCCACAGATACGCAGTATTTT.

This clonotype was recorded many times. J is TRBJ1-5 and V is TRBV28; 8 bases align to TRBD1. The CDR3 consists of 19 residues. The V segment lost 6 bases and the J segment 0 bases; nucleotides outside the gene matches: 16. Germline CDR1 reads MDHEN; CDR2 reads SYDVKM. In DNA form, the CDR3 reads TGTGCCAGCAGCCCGGGGGACAGGAGATCACTTTATAGCAATCAGCCCCAGCATTTT. It translates to CASSPGDRRSLYSNQPQHF.

This clonotype turned up a few times. The chain combines TRBV25-1 with TRBJ1-2; D possibly corresponds to TRBD1 (5 bases). V was shortened by 3 bases and J by 8 bases, with 16 bases between the two germline ends. Germline CDR1 and CDR2: MGHDK and SYGVNS. The CDR3 runs 14 residues. CDR3 loop: CASSDHGGVRGYTF. DNA of the CDR3: TGTGCCAGCAGTGACCATGGGGGGGTGAGGGGCTACACCTTC.

This clonotype was seen a handful of times. The chain joins TRBV6-5 to TRBJ2-3; D uncertain. V was trimmed by 6 bases and J by 5 bases, leaving 24 bases between them. Germline V gene sequence: CDR1 MNHEY, CDR2 SVGAGI. This CDR3 contains 17 residues. This chain's CDR3 is CASSDRPFQTFGDTQYF. The CDR3 DNA follows: TGTGCCAGCAGCGACCGTCCATTTCAAACCTTTGGAGATACGCAGTATTTT.

This clonotype was seen many times. This sequence joins TRBV4-3 and TRBJ1-5, with D maybe TRBD1 (6 bases). The CDR3 contains 15 residues. Trimming left V 0 bases short and J 7 bases short, with 13 bases between. CDR1 is LGHNA and CDR2 is YSLEER in the germline V gene. The CDR3 region is CASSQDHRESQPQHF. The CDR3 DNA sequence: TGCGCCAGCAGCCAAGATCACAGGGAGAGCCAGCCCCAGCATTTT.

The V call is TRBV3-1, the J call TRBJ1-1; D is uncertain. The V gene lost 0 bases and the J gene lost 5 bases, with 7 bases spanning the gap. The CDR3 runs 13 residues. From germline, CDR1 is LGHDT and CDR2 YNNKEL (reference sequence). CDR3 sequence reads: CASSQDQGTEAFF. DNA of the CDR3: TGTGCCAGCAGCCAAGATCAAGGGACTGAAGCTTTCTTT.